This is a list of T cell receptor beta chains from one sample in a study of glioma-infiltrating T cells. TCRdb passed the multiplex PCR reads through MiXCR, listing each CDR3 protein once. This sample yields 95,000 to 150,000 distinct CDR3 sequences, of which roughly 25% are seen a single time; around 15% belongs to the top ten. Sequenced sample: glioma tissue, nonneoplastic brain tissue, or PBMCs (not recorded which). The source is a human donor with low-grade glioma or glioblastoma, undergoing nonglioma brain surgery, or in good health (not recorded which). Both conserved end residues are part of each CDR3. A D gene is named only where the DNA matches it firmly. Clone sizes are given selectively: once, few, many, or a class where the clone is expanded.

13	.	TRBJ2-7	many	TRBV3-1	CASSQGTAYEQYF	TGTGCCAGCAGCCAAGGGACAGCATACGAGCAGTACTTC
14	.	TRBJ2-1	many	TRBV19	CASSMGRSNNEQFF	TGTGCCAGTAGTATGGGCCGATCAAACAATGAGCAGTTCTTC
12	.	TRBJ2-7	many	TRBV28	CASSFSRNEQYF	TGTGCCAGCAGTTTTTCGCGTAACGAGCAGTACTTC
13	.	TRBJ2-5	.	TRBV12-3/TRBV12-4	CASRRGERETQYF	TGTGCCAGCAGGAGGGGGGAGCGAGAGACCCAGTACTTC
14	.	TRBJ2-5	many	TRBV3-1	CASSSDGYQETQYF	TGTGCCAGCAGCTCGGACGGGTACCAAGAGACCCAGTACTTC
21	TRBD2	TRBJ2-7	many	TRBV20-1	CSARAEILSGRAFTGSYEQYF	TGCAGTGCTAGAGCAGAGATCTTAAGCGGGAGGGCCTTCACGGGCTCCTACGAGCAGTACTTC
15	TRBD2	TRBJ2-7	many	TRBV7-2	CASSPLAGKMVEQYF	TGTGCCAGCAGCCCACTAGCGGGAAAAATGGTCGAGCAGTACTTC
14	.	TRBJ1-1	many	TRBV20-1	CSAIIRRSNTEAFF	TGCAGTGCTATAATTCGACGGTCAAACACTGAAGCTTTCTTT
13	TRBD1	TRBJ2-1	.	TRBV10-3	CAISKGQGDEQFF	TGTGCCATCAGTAAGGGACAGGGGGATGAGCAGTTCTTC
13	.	TRBJ1-1	.	TRBV15	CATSRAANTGALF	TGTGCCACCAGCAGAGCAGCAAACACTGGAGCTCTCTTT
13	.	TRBJ2-5	.	TRBV20-1	CSASRVRQETQYF	TGCAGTGCTTCCAGGGTACGCCAAGAGACCCAGTACTTC
17	TRBD2	TRBJ2-5	many	TRBV4-1	CASSHPSGVAGEETQYF	TGCGCCAGCAGCCACCCCTCTGGAGTAGCGGGAGAAGAGACCCAGTACTTC
18	TRBD2	TRBJ2-2	many	TRBV28	CASRVTGLAGGLAGELFF	TGTGCCAGCAGGGTGACAGGACTAGCGGGAGGGCTGGCCGGGGAGCTGTTTTTT
12	.	TRBJ2-1	many	TRBV27	CASSPSYNEQFF	TGTGCCAGCAGTCCCTCCTACAATGAGCAGTTCTTC
14	.	TRBJ2-7	.	TRBV6-2/TRBV6-3	CASRGTANSYAPYF	TGTGCCAGTCGCGGGACGGCCAACTCCTACGCGCCGTACTTC
17	TRBD2	TRBJ2-3	.	TRBV7-9	CASSPLAGRGDGDTQYF	TGTGCCAGCAGCCCATTAGCGGGACGGGGGGATGGAGATACGCAGTATTTT
12	.	TRBJ1-5	many	TRBV28	CANSLRGQPQHF	TGTGCCAACAGTTTAAGGGGTCAGCCCCAGCATTTT
16	.	TRBJ2-5	many	TRBV3-1	CASSQQVSGGGETQYF	TGTGCCAGCAGCCAACAGGTTAGCGGAGGCGGGGAGACCCAGTACTTC
15	.	TRBJ2-1	many	TRBV7-2	CASSLMLEQYNEQFF	TGTGCCAGCAGCTTAATGTTAGAGCAGTACAATGAGCAGTTCTTC
17	TRBD1	TRBJ2-7	.	TRBV7-8	CASSPRAGTGSSYEQYF	TGTGCCAGCAGCCCCAGAGCCGGGACAGGGAGCTCCTACGAGCAGTACTTC
15	.	TRBJ2-3	.	TRBV5-1	CASSLAGTSRDTQYF	TGCGCCAGCAGCTTGGCGGGGACCAGCAGAGATACGCAGTATTTT
13	.	TRBJ2-7	many	TRBV4-1	CASSQERSYEQYF	TGCGCCAGCAGCCAAGAAAGATCCTACGAGCAGTACTTC
11	.	TRBJ2-2	few	TRBV29-1	CSAQSTGELFF	TGCAGCGCCCAATCCACCGGGGAGCTGTTTTTT
14	TRBD2	TRBJ2-1	many	TRBV7-9	CASSLGLAGDEQFF	TGTGCCAGCAGCTTAGGACTAGCGGGAGATGAGCAGTTCTTC
13	.	TRBJ1-2	many	TRBV25-1	CASSEGLSYGYTF	TGTGCCAGCAGTGAAGGTCTTAGCTATGGCTACACCTTC
12	.	TRBJ2-7	few	TRBV7-8	CASRGLSYEQCF	TGTGCCAGCAGGGGTCTCTCCTACGAGCAGTGCTTC
18	.	TRBJ2-3	many	TRBV4-1	CASSQDGVRDSNTDTQYF	TGCGCCAGCAGCCAAGATGGAGTGCGAGACTCCAACACAGATACGCAGTATTTT
22	.	TRBJ2-3	many	TRBV6-1	CASRPPGRRTTHNAFSTDTQYF	TGTGCCAGCAGACCGCCGGGACGAAGAACTACTCATAACGCCTTTAGCACAGATACGCAGTATTTT
14	.	TRBJ2-5	.	TRBV20-1	CSARELEGAETQHF	TGCAGTGCTAGAGAACTAGAGGGAGCAGAGACCCAGCACTTC
16	.	TRBJ2-1	.	TRBV5-1	CASSLAGRPSYNEQFF	TGCGCCAGCAGCTTGGCGGGCCGACCCTCCTACAATGAGCAGTTCTTC
14	TRBD2	TRBJ2-7	many	TRBV7-9	CASSPLAGVYEQYF	TGTGCCAGCAGCCCACTAGCGGGAGTCTACGAGCAGTACTTC
17	TRBD2	TRBJ2-3	.	TRBV4-1	CASSQDALAGGLDTQYF	TGCGCCAGCAGCCAAGACGCGCTAGCGGGAGGGCTCGATACGCAGTATTTT
16	.	TRBJ1-5	few	TRBV19	CASSAGTMGGQEPQHF	TGTGCCAGTAGTGCGGGCACAATGGGGGGGCAAGAGCCCCAGCATTTT
14	TRBD2	TRBJ2-7	.	TRBV29-1	CSVELVAGGYEQYF	TGCAGCGTTGAGTTGGTAGCGGGAGGCTACGAGCAGTACTTC
14	TRBD1	TRBJ2-3	.	TRBV29-1	CSVDGDRWADTQYF	TGCAGCGTTGATGGGGACAGGTGGGCAGATACGCAGTATTTT
16	.	TRBJ2-3	.	TRBV7-2	CASRSKNGPSTNTQYF	TGTGCCAGCAGGTCCAAAAACGGACCTAGCACAAATACGCAGTATTTT
15	.	TRBJ2-1	few	TRBV7-3	CASSPRRVVYNEQFF	TGTGCCAGCAGCCCGAGGAGGGTCGTCTACAATGAGCAGTTCTTC
15	.	TRBJ1-5	many	TRBV7-2	CASSLGVVSNQPQHF	TGTGCCAGCAGCTTAGGGGTGGTAAGCAATCAGCCCCAGCATTTT
15	TRBD2	TRBJ2-3	.	TRBV29-1	CSVPGTSGITDTQYF	TGCAGCGTTCCTGGGACTAGCGGGATCACAGATACGCAGTATTTT
16	TRBD2	TRBJ2-3	few	TRBV19	CASTSAGGRGADTQYF	TGTGCCAGTACTAGCGCGGGAGGGCGAGGAGCAGATACGCAGTATTTT
15	.	TRBJ2-4	many	TRBV4-1	CASSQASGSKNIQYF	TGCGCCAGCAGCCAAGCGTCAGGGTCCAAAAACATTCAGTACTTC
16	TRBD2	TRBJ2-5	many	TRBV7-2	CASSPVRAGAAETQYF	TGTGCCAGCAGCCCTGTGAGGGCGGGAGCGGCAGAGACCCAGTACTTC